The T cell receptor (beta chain) described here comes from a study of blood T cells in healthy people across ages. Whole-study context: About one barcoded beta molecule per two T cells was captured by template switching. Study outcomes and limitations: TCR beta diversity tracked closely with naive T cell percentage.

Primed by a sample-barcoded 5' primer and a J-beta primer mix, a second PCR proceeded for 7 to 11 cycles. TCRdb reprocessed the 5' RACE reads via MiXCR and lists one record per CDR3 protein. In the table there are around 1.1 million distinct CDR3 sequences, 35% to 40% of which are singletons. V gave up 2 bases and J gave up 2 bases; unmatched junction bases: 6. There are 16 residues in the CDR3. Germline CDR1 is SGDLS and CDR2 is YYNGEE. A word on this clonotype: Its target is not known.

Sequencing input: blood. This TCR came from a man between 18 and 35 years old in good health. The chain is built from TRBV9 and TRBJ2-3, with TRBD2 matching over 9 bases. CDR3 nucleotide sequence: TGTGCCAGCAGCGTTAGCGGGGGCGAGCTCACAGATACGCAGTATTTT. This codes for CASSVSGGELTDTQYF. The full variable domain, rest sourced from reference TRBV9 and TRBJ2-3, is DSGVTQTPKHLITATGQRVTLRCSPRSGDLSVYWYQQSLDQGLQFLIQYYNGEERAKGNILERFSAQQFPDLHSELNLSSLELGDSALYFCASSVSGGELTDTQYFGPGTRLTVL.